The 10 T cell receptor beta chains presented below share a single source sample, sequenced in a study of blood T cell repertoires in COVID-19. Assay: immunoSEQ multiplex PCR; the TCRdb copy retains only in-frame clones and omits some. The table shows 250,000 to 400,000 clones, with around 87% occurring only once. Specimen: peripheral blood. The receptors originated from a man between 50 and 59 years old with active or convalescent COVID-19.

This clone appeared a few times. The CDR3 loop reads CASSLAGAYEQYF. CDR3 DNA: TGTGCCAGCAGCTTAGCGGGAGCCTACGAGCAGTACTTC. The chain has TRBV7-8 and TRBJ2-7, with D tentatively TRBD2 (5 bases). The germline V gene encodes CDR1 SGHVS and CDR2 FQNEAQ. The CDR3 consists of 13 residues. V was trimmed by 0 bases and J by 2 bases, leaving 5 bases between them.

This clone was seen a single time. This sample includes further DNA sequences coding for the same CDR3. This chain links TRBV7-3 with TRBJ2-7, with D tentatively TRBD1 (5 bases). The CDR3 is made up of 14 amino acids. Germline V gives CDR1 SGHTA, CDR2 FQGTGA. The V end was cut by 5 bases, the J end by 3 bases, with 14 bases between. The CDR3 DNA follows: TGTGCCAGCAGCCTCCTGGGGCAGGGCTACGAGCAGTACTTC. Translation gives CASSLLGQGYEQYF.

The chain is built from TRBV27 and TRBJ2-6, with 9 bases matching TRBD1. CDR3 length equals 15 residues. Germline CDR1 is MNHEY and CDR2 is SMNVEV (reference sequence). CDR3: CVRGTGTSGANVLTF. The CDR3 DNA is TGTGTCCGGGGGACAGGGACCTCTGGGGCCAACGTCCTGACTTTC.

Regarding this clone: The same CDR3 is also encoded by other DNA sequences in this sample. The V call is TRBV28, the J call TRBJ2-7; D remains unclear. Per the germline V gene, CDR1 is MDHEN and CDR2 is SYDVKM. The CDR3 has 12 residues. The V end was cut by 5 bases, the J end by 0 bases, with 5 bases between. The CDR3 is CASSIYSYEQYF. CDR3 in DNA: TGTGCCAGCAGTATCTACTCCTACGAGCAGTACTTC. Based on the CDR3 plus reference TRBV28 and TRBJ2-7, the full variable domain is DVKVTQSSRYLVKRTGEKVFLECVQDMDHENMFWYRQDPGLGLRLIYFSYDVKMKEKGDIPEGYSVSREKKERFSLILESASTNQTSMYLCASSIYSYEQYFGPGTRLTVT.

The chain is built from TRBV13 and TRBJ2-3, with 10 bases that match TRBD2. After removal of 5 bases from V and 4 bases from J, the junction contained 6 bases not matched to a gene. Germline loops: CDR1 PRHDT, CDR2 FYEKMQ (reference sequence). The CDR3 sequence is 15 residues long. CDR3: CASSLKLAGADTQYF. In DNA, the CDR3 is TGTGCCAGCAGCCTAAAGCTAGCGGGGGCAGATACGCAGTATTTT.

The chain employs TRBV18 and TRBJ1-1; D remains ambiguous. CDR3 length: 15 amino acids. Trimming removed 6 bases from V and 4 bases from J, with 18 bases in between. Germline assignment: CDR1 KGHSH and CDR2 LQKENI. The CDR3 DNA sequence: TGTGCCAGCTCTCCTTTTGACACTGAAGGCACTGAAGCTTTCTTT. Amino acids: CASSPFDTEGTEAFF.

The chain combines TRBV28 with TRBJ2-3; 7 positions agree with TRBD2. The CDR3 extends over 15 amino acids. Germline assignment: CDR1 MDHEN and CDR2 SYDVKM. Trimming cost V 1 base and J 0 bases; bases outside gene matches: 1. The CDR3 is CASSLLRESTDTQYF. The CDR3 DNA reads TGTGCCAGCAGTTTATTGCGGGAGAGCACAGATACGCAGTATTTT. The variable domain in full, completed from reference TRBV28 and TRBJ2-3, reads DVKVTQSSRYLVKRTGEKVFLECVQDMDHENMFWYRQDPGLGLRLIYFSYDVKMKEKGDIPEGYSVSREKKERFSLILESASTNQTSMYLCASSLLRESTDTQYFGPGTRLTVL.

The V gene is TRBV10-3, the J gene TRBJ1-5, with D possibly matching TRBD1 (6 bases). V was pared by 8 bases and J by 9 bases, with 20 bases between. Germline values: CDR1 ENHRY, CDR2 SYGVKD. The CDR3 loop spans 14 amino acids. The CDR3 region has the DNA TGTGCCATCCGTGGGGCGGGGGGGCAGGCGCCCCAGCATTTT. This codes for CAIRGAGGQAPQHF.

J is TRBJ1-3 and V is TRBV4-3; 9 bases are a match to TRBD1. CDR3 length: 17 amino acids. V was clipped by 2 bases and J by 2 bases; unmatched bases: 7. Germline CDR1 reads LGHNA; CDR2 reads YSLEER. The CDR3 coding sequence is TGCGCCAGCAGCCAAACTAGGACAGGGGTGACTGGAAACACCATATATTTT. Residues: CASSQTRTGVTGNTIYF.

This chain links TRBV6-5 with TRBJ1-1; 8 nucleotides agree with TRBD1. Germline assignment: CDR1 MNHEY and CDR2 SVGAGI. This CDR3 region has 14 residues. Trimming cost V 0 bases and J 5 bases; bases outside gene matches: 2. CDR3 nucleotide sequence: TGTGCCAGCAGTTACTCGACAGGGGATACTGAAGCTTTCTTT. This sequence encodes CASSYSTGDTEAFF.